The subject of this entry is one T cell receptor beta chain. The entry originates in a study of blood T cell repertoires in COVID-19. On the study more broadly: Donors in Cohort 3 who had recovered were those with two negative PCRs, healthcare professional clearance, or resolution of their symptoms.

In the authors' methods: From reference gene primer amplification, estimates of nucleated cell counts were derived. The assay was immunoSEQ multiplex PCR, and TCRdb's table has in-frame clones only and misses some. Clonal size and the V and J genes are those of that table, whereas D and trimming came from the DNA. The table records some 180,000 clones, roughly nine tenths of them present only once. The CDR3 spans 17 residues. V trimming: 3 bases; J trimming: 5 bases; junction bases outside the gene matches: 12. Germline lookup yields CDR1 SGHAT and CDR2 FQNNGV. The chain is built from TRBV11-2 and TRBJ2-5; 10 bases align to TRBD1. The sequenced sample was PBMCs or T cells enriched from blood (not recorded which). This TCR derives from a middle-aged woman in a cohort exposed to, infected with or recovered from COVID-19 (not recorded which). The CDR3: CASSFLTGTGAGETQYF. The CDR3 DNA sequence: TGTGCCAGCAGCTTCCTAACCGGGACAGGGGCTGGCGAGACCCAGTACTTC.